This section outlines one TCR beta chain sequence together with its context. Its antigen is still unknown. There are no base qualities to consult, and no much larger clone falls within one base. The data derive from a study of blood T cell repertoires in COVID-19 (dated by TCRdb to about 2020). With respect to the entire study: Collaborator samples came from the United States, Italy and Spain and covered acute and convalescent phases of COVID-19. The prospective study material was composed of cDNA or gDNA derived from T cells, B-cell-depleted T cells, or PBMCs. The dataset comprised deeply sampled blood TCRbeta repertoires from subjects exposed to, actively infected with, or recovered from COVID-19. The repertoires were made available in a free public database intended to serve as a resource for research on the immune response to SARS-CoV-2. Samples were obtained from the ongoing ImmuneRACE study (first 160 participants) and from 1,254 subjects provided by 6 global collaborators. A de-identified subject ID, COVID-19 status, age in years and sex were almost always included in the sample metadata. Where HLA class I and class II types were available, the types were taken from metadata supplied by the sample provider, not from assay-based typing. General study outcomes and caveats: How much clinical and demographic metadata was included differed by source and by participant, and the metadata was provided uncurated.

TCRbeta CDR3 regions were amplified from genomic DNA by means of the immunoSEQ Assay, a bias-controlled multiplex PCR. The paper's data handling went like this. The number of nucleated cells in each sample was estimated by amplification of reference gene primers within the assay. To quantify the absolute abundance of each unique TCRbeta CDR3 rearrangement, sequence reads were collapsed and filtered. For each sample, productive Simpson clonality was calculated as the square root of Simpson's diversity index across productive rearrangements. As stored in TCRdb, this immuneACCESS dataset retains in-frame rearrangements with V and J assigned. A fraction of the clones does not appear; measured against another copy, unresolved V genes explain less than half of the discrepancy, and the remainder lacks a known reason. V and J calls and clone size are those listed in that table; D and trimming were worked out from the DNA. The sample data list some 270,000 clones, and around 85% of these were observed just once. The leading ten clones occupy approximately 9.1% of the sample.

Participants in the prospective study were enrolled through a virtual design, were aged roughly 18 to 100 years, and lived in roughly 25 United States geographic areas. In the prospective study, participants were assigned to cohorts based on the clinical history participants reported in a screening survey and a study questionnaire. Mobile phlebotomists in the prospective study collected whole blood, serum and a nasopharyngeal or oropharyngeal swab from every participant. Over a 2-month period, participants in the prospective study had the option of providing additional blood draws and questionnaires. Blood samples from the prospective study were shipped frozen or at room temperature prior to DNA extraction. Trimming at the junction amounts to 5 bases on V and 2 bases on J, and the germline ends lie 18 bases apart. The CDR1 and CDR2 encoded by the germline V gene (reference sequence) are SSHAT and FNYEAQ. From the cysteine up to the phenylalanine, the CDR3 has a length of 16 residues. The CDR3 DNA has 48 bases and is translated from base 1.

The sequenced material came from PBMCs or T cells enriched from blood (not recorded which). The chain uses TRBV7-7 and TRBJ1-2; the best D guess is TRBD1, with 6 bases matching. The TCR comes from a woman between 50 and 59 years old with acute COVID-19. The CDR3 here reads CASSQDRRTQNYGYTF. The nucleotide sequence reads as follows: TGTGCCAGCAGCCAGGACAGACGAACCCAAAACTATGGCTACACCTTC.